The 16 T cell receptor beta chains in this list originate from one sample, sequenced in a study of blood T cell repertoires in COVID-19. Sequencing was performed with immunoSEQ multiplex PCR; in TCRdb, only in-frame clones are kept and a portion is missing. The sample has around 140,000 clones, 85% to 90% seen once. Sequencing input: peripheral blood. Receptor source: a woman aged 55-70 years with acute or convalescent COVID-19.

The chain carries TRBV28 and TRBJ1-6; 7 nucleotides match TRBD1. With V trimmed by 5 bases and J by 6 bases, 7 bases remained unmatched. CDR3 length equals 15 residues. In germline, CDR1 is MDHEN, CDR2 SYDVKM. CDR3 sequence reads: CASSPSRQGNSPLHF. For the CDR3, the DNA is TGTGCCAGCAGTCCTTCACGACAGGGTAATTCACCCCTCCACTTT.

J is TRBJ1-1 and V is TRBV4-1; 9 bases map to TRBD1. This CDR3 region has 16 residues. Germline V CDR1 and CDR2: MGHRA, YSYEKL. The V and J ends lost 3 bases and 0 bases, in that order; junction bases with no gene match: 5. The DNA of the CDR3 is TGCGCCAGCAGCCAGTTCCGGGACAGGGTGAACACTGAAGCTTTCTTT. Translating it yields CASSQFRDRVNTEAFF.

CDR3 amino acids: CASSKARKVWDRGGYEQYF. DNA of the CDR3: TGTGCCAGCAGCAAAGCTAGGAAAGTCTGGGACAGGGGAGGCTACGAGCAGTACTTC. This chain links TRBV21-1 with TRBJ2-7; the table's D call, TRBD1, was not checked against the DNA. TRBV21-1 is reported as a pseudogene. This CDR3 region has 19 residues.

The V call is TRBV28, the J call TRBJ1-5; D is unresolved. Germline V lookup: CDR1 MDHEN, CDR2 SYDVKM. Trimming removed 4 bases at V and 0 bases at J, with 4 bases between. This CDR3 is 13 amino acids long. CDR3 protein: CASSSLSNQPQHF. The CDR3 region has the DNA TGTGCCAGCAGTTCACTTAGCAATCAGCCCCAGCATTTT.

J is TRBJ2-5 and V is TRBV27; 14 bases agree with TRBD2. The CDR3 extends over 17 amino acids. J gave up 5 bases and V 6 bases, and 11 bases lay outside the gene matches. In germline, CDR1 is MNHEY, CDR2 SMNVEV (reference sequence). The CDR3 DNA follows: TGTGCCAGCAGCCGGACTAGCGGGGGGCCCCGCTTGGAGACCCAGTACTTC. Translating it yields CASSRTSGGPRLETQYF.

V gene TRBV11-2 combines with J gene TRBJ2-2, with 8 bases matching TRBD1. The trim removed 5 bases at V and 4 bases at J, leaving 6 bases unmatched. The CDR3 is 15 amino acids. CDR1 is SGHAT and CDR2 is FQNNGV in the germline V gene. CDR3 DNA: TGTGCCAGCAGCCCGGACAGGGCCATCACCGGGGAGCTGTTTTTT. Protein: CASSPDRAITGELFF.

This clone was recorded a few times. The chain employs TRBV10-3 and TRBJ2-1, with 11 bases fitting TRBD2. This CDR3 has 16 amino acids. Germline assignment: CDR1 ENHRY and CDR2 SYGVKD. J gave up 4 bases and V 2 bases, and 4 bases lay outside the gene matches. The CDR3 DNA reads as TGTGCCATCAGTGAGGGTAGCGGGGGGGCATACAATGAGCAGTTCTTC. Translated: CAISEGSGGAYNEQFF.

The chain combines TRBV7-2 with TRBJ2-1; tentative D call: TRBD1 (7 bases). V lost 3 bases and J 5 bases, leaving 20 bases between the germline ends. CDR1 and CDR2 (germline): SGHTA, FQGNSA. The CDR3 sequence is 17 residues long. The CDR3 here is CASSLPRGGGPHNEQFF. The DNA of the CDR3 is TGTGCCAGCAGCTTGCCCCGAGGAGGGGGCCCTCACAATGAGCAGTTCTTC. The full variable domain, its missing parts supplied by reference TRBV7-2 and TRBJ2-1, is GAGVSQSPSNKVTEKGKDVELRCDPISGHTALYWYRQSLGQGLEFLIYFQGNSAPDKSGLPSDRFSAERTGGSVSTLTIQRTQQEDSAVYLCASSLPRGGGPHNEQFFGPGTRLTVL.

The rearrangement uses TRBV28 and TRBJ1-2, with TRBD1 matching 8 bases. CDR3 size: 13 residues. Germline assignment: CDR1 MDHEN and CDR2 SYDVKM. V lost 5 bases, J lost 4 bases, and 3 bases stayed unmatched. The CDR3: CASSQDRAYGYTF. DNA for the CDR3: TGTGCCAGCAGTCAGGACAGGGCCTATGGCTACACCTTC.

This clone was detected a few times. The chain couples TRBV5-4 to TRBJ2-3, with a weak D call TRBD1 (5 bases). Germline V gene sequence: CDR1 SGHNT, CDR2 YYREEE (reference sequence). The CDR3 runs 17 residues. The germline V and J ends were trimmed by 4 bases and 3 bases, with 21 bases remaining between them. The CDR3 bases are TGTGCCAGCAGCGCCGAGGCAGGGATAGGGAATACAGATACGCAGTATTTT. It specifies CASSAEAGIGNTDTQYF. The entire variable domain, with the rest obtained from reference TRBV5-4 and TRBJ2-3, is as follows: ETGVTQSPTHLIKTRGQQVTLRCSSQSGHNTVSWYQQALGQGPQFIFQYYREEENGRGNFPPRFSGLQFPNYSSELNVNALELDDSALYLCASSAEAGIGNTDTQYFGPGTRLTVL.

The DNA of the CDR3 is TGTGCCTGGAGTTCTCCCTGGACAGGGGGCTACACTGGGGGAGGAACTGAAGCTTTCTTT. Translation gives CAWSSPWTGGYTGGGTEAFF. The chain links TRBV30 to TRBJ1-1; 11 bases match TRBD1. The CDR3 length is 20 residues. The trim removed 2 bases at V and 5 bases at J, leaving 22 bases unmatched. Germline-derived CDR1 and CDR2 are GTSNPN and SVGIG (reference sequence). Complete variable domain (other parts from reference TRBV30 and TRBJ1-1): SQTIHQWPATLVQPVGSPLSLECTVEGTSNPNLYWYRQAAGRGLQLLFYSVGIGQISSEVPQNLSASRPQDRQFILSSKKLLLSDSGFYLCAWSSPWTGGYTGGGTEAFFGQGTRLTVV.

V gene TRBV13 combines with J gene TRBJ2-3, with 10 positions matching TRBD2. CDR3 size: 21 residues. V lost 5 bases, J lost 2 bases, and 22 bases stayed unmatched. Germline values: CDR1 PRHDT, CDR2 FYEKMQ (reference sequence). The CDR3 is CASSLTGVAGGNWDVTDTQYF. DNA of the CDR3: TGTGCCAGCAGCCTCACGGGGGTAGCGGGGGGCAACTGGGATGTCACAGATACGCAGTATTTT. Full variable domain (missing parts from reference TRBV13 and TRBJ2-3): AAGVIQSPRHLIKEKRETATLKCYPIPRHDTVYWYQQGPGQDPQFLISFYEKMQSDKGSIPDRFSAQQFSDYHSELNMSSLELGDSALYFCASSLTGVAGGNWDVTDTQYFGPGTRLTVL.

J is TRBJ2-1 and V is TRBV6-1, with a weak D call TRBD2 (6 bases). Trimming left V 2 bases short and J 0 bases short, with 17 bases between. Germline V gives CDR1 MNHNS, CDR2 SASEGT. This CDR3 comprises 18 residues. The CDR3 reads CASSELVGGPSSYNEQFF. The CDR3 DNA sequence: TGTGCCAGCAGTGAACTGGTGGGGGGACCCAGCTCCTACAATGAGCAGTTCTTC.

The J gene is TRBJ1-1, the V gene TRBV19; 9 bases map to TRBD1. This CDR3 region has 14 residues. The germline V gene has CDR1 LNHDA and CDR2 SQIVND (reference sequence). V lost 5 bases, J lost 4 bases, and 5 bases stayed unmatched. CDR3 nucleotide sequence: TGTGCCAGTAGTCCCCGGACAGGGGTCACTGAAGCTTTCTTT. Translated: CASSPRTGVTEAFF.

This sequence joins TRBV2 and TRBJ2-3; TRBD2 matches at 8 bases. The J segment lost 3 bases and the V segment lost 5 bases, leaving 10 bases of the junction unmatched. The CDR3 is 16 residues long. The germline CDR1 and CDR2 sequences are SNHLY and FYNNEI. Written as DNA, the CDR3 is TGTGCCAGCAGTTTTTCTAGCGGGCGGGAGACAGATACGCAGTATTTT. This encodes CASSFSSGRETDTQYF.

J is TRBJ1-1 and V is TRBV2; possible D gene TRBD1, 5 bases. Trimming removed 2 bases from V and 4 bases from J, with 14 bases in between. This CDR3 contains 15 residues. CDR1 and CDR2 (germline): SNHLY, FYNNEI. As DNA, the CDR3 is TGTGCCAGCAGTGAAATAGGCCAGGGAGGCACTGAAGCTTTCTTT. Its translation: CASSEIGQGGTEAFF.